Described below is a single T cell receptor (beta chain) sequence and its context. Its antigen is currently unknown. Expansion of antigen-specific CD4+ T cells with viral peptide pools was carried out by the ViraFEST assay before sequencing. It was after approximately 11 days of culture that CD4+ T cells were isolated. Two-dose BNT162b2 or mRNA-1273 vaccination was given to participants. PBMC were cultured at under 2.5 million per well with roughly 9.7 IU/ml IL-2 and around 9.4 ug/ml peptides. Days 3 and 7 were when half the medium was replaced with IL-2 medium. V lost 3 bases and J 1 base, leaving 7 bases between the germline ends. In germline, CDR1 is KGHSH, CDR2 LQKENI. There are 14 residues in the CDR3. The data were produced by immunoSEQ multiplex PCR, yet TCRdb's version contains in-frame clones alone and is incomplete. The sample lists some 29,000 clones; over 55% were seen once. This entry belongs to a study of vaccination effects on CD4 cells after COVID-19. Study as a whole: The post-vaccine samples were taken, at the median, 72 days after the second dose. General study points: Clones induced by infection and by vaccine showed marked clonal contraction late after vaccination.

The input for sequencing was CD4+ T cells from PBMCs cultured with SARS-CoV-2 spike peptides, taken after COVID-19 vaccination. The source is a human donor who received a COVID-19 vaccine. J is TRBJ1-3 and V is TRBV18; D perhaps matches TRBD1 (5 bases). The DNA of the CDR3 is TGTGCCAGCTCACCCGACAGTTCTGGAAACACCATATATTTT. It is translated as CASSPDSSGNTIYF.